Sequencing of this TCR beta chain was carried out in a study of Ad26.COV2.S vaccination and SARS-CoV-2 variants. Treatment of the sample: about 20 received Ad26.COV2.S at low or high dose, single or two shots; 5 received placebo; per-sample allocation not given. The study sampled participants on day 63 after the first vaccine or placebo injection. Germline values: CDR1 SGHVS, CDR2 FNYEAQ. Trimming shortened V by 5 bases and J by 6 bases, and 16 bases separated the two germline ends. This CDR3 has 15 amino acids. TCRdb's copy holds only in-frame clones and misses some; the assay was immunoSEQ multiplex PCR. Of fewer than 500,000 clones listed, 80% to 95% are singletons.

This receptor was identified in a person aged 18 to 65 who received the Ad26.COV2.S COVID-19 vaccine or a placebo. This rearrangement joins TRBV7-6 to TRBJ2-2; D ambiguous. The sample here was peripheral blood, taken in a trial of Ad26.COV2.S vaccine versus placebo. In DNA form, the CDR3 reads TGTGCCAGCAGCCTTCGGGTCTCTGGGGCCGGGGAGCTGTTTTTT. Its translation is CASSLRVSGAGELFF.